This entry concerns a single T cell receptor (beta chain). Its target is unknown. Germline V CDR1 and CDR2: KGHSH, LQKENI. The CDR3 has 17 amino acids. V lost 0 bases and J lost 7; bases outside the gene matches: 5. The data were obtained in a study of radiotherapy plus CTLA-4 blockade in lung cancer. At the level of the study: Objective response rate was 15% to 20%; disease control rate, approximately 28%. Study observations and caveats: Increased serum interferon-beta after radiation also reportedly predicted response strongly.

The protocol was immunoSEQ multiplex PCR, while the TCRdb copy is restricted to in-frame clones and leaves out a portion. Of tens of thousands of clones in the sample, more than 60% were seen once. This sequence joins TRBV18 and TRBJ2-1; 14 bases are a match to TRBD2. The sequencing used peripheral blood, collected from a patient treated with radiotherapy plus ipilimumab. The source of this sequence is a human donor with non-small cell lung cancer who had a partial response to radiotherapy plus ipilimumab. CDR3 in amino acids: CASSPPTSGGAKNEQFF. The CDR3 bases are TGTGCCAGCTCACCACCGACTAGCGGGGGGGCTAAAAATGAGCAGTTCTTC.